One sample yielded the 20 T cell receptor beta chains listed below, sequenced in a study of beta chain features in type 1 diabetes. Study-level results: All four CD4+ subsets from Type 1 diabetes patients carried moderately but significantly shorter TCRB CDR3s.

These receptors' antigens are unknown. TCRB transcripts that were expressed got sequenced, as all of the isolated RNA had been reverse transcribed. Clones were read by immunoSEQ multiplex PCR, and TCRdb kept only the in-frame ones, dropping some. The sample contains 310,000 or so clones, around 9.7% of which appear only once. The sequencing sample was made of central memory CD4+ T cells from blood. The receptors derive from a man younger than 40 with type 1 diabetes.

This clone has more than one count but fewer than ten. V gene TRBV7-9 combines with J gene TRBJ1-1; no reliable D call. The CDR3 is made up of 14 amino acids. Between the trimmed V and J ends, which lost 3 bases and 1 base, there was a span of 9 bases. CDR1 is SEHNR, CDR2 FQNEAQ, per germline (reference sequence). CDR3 in DNA: TGTGCCAGCAGCTTCTCTGAGAGGAACACTGAAGCTTTCTTT. Protein product: CASSFSERNTEAFF.

This rearrangement joins TRBV18 to TRBJ2-4; D might be TRBD1 (6 bases). This CDR3 contains 12 residues. V lost 4 bases, J lost 8 bases, and 9 bases lay in between. Germline CDR1 reads KGHSH; CDR2 reads LQKENI. DNA of the CDR3: TGTGCCAGCTCACTCAGGGGTGACATTCAGTACTTC. It yields the protein CASSLRGDIQYF.

The chain has TRBV7-8 and TRBJ2-7, with 12 nucleotides matching TRBD2. The V segment lost 5 bases and the J segment 2 bases; nucleotides outside the gene matches: 10. Per germline, CDR1 SGHVS and CDR2 FQNEAQ. This CDR3 region has 17 residues. The CDR3 reads CASSPTSGGGLAYEQYF. Written as DNA, the CDR3 is TGTGCCAGCAGCCCGACTAGCGGGGGAGGCCTCGCCTACGAGCAGTACTTC. The full variable domain, completed using reference TRBV7-8 and TRBJ2-7, is GAGVSQSPRYKVAKRGQDVALRCDPISGHVSLFWYQQALGQGPEFLTYFQNEAQLDKSGLPSDRFFAERPEGSVSTLKIQRTQQEDSAVYLCASSPTSGGGLAYEQYFGPGTRLTVT.

This clone was seen only a few times. CDR3 sequence reads: CASSQDRSTYGTYEQYF. The CDR3, as DNA: TGCGCCAGCAGCCAAGATAGGTCGACGTACGGTACCTACGAGCAGTACTTC. The chain is built from TRBV4-3 and TRBJ2-7; D remains unclear. The CDR3 is 17 amino acids. V was cut by 0 bases and J by 2 bases, with 17 bases left in between. Germline CDR1 is LGHNA and CDR2 is YSLEER.

The chain links TRBV10-1 to TRBJ2-7, with D unresolved. Trimming took off 6 bases at V and 0 bases at J, with 9 bases between the two ends. There are 13 residues in the CDR3. CDR1 is WNHNN and CDR2 is SYGVQD in the germline V gene (reference sequence). The CDR3 nucleotides are TGCGCCAGCAGCGCCTCAAGCTCCTACGAGCAGTACTTC. The encoded protein is CASSASSSYEQYF.

This clone has a handful of counts. The chain uses TRBV27 and TRBJ1-6; perhaps TRBD1 as D (5 bases). The length of the CDR3 is 15 residues. Trimming shortened V by 4 bases and J by 10 bases, and 17 bases separated the two germline ends. The V gene's germline CDR1 is MNHEY and CDR2 SMNVEV (reference sequence). CDR3 in DNA: TGTGCCAGCAGTTCCGGGACGGGATCACACTCACCCCTCCACTTT. Translation gives CASSSGTGSHSPLHF.

This clone has just a few counts. Other DNA sequences of this sample code for an identical CDR3. This sequence joins TRBV7-2 and TRBJ1-5, with D hard to call. Germline V gene lookup returns CDR1 SGHTA and CDR2 FQGNSA. Deletions cut 5 bases from V and 6 bases from J, with 8 bases between. The CDR3 runs to 12 residues. CDR3: CASSLRGQPQHF. The CDR3 DNA reads TGTGCCAGCAGCCTTCGAGGTCAGCCCCAGCATTTT.

This clone was detected many times. The chain links TRBV5-1 to TRBJ2-3; the match to TRBD2 covers 11 bases. The ends lost 2 bases at V and 0 bases at J; junction bases unmatched: 8. The germline V gene has CDR1 SGHRS and CDR2 YFSETQ. This CDR3 region has 18 residues. The CDR3 nucleotides are TGCGCCAGCAGCTTTCGGAGGGGGACTAGCGGTAGCACAGATACGCAGTATTTT. Amino acids: CASSFRRGTSGSTDTQYF.

This clone was found a few times. The V and J genes are TRBV18 and TRBJ1-5; TRBD1 agrees at 8 bases. The V and J ends lost 2 bases and 5 bases, in that order; junction bases with no gene match: 5. Germline V gene lookup returns CDR1 KGHSH and CDR2 LQKENI. CDR3 length: 15 amino acids. Written as DNA, the CDR3 is TGTGCCAGCTCACCAGGGGCAGGGGGCGATCAGCCCCAGCATTTT. Amino acids: CASSPGAGGDQPQHF.

The chain couples TRBV19 to TRBJ2-5, with D perhaps matching TRBD1 (6 bases). CDR1 and CDR2 (germline): LNHDA, SQIVND (reference sequence). The CDR3 covers 11 residues. V was trimmed by 6 bases and J by 11 bases, leaving 13 bases between them. CDR3 sequence reads: CASRTGTRQYF. The CDR3 DNA reads as TGTGCCAGTAGGACAGGTACGCGACAGTACTTC.

The chain carries TRBV9 and TRBJ2-3; no clear D. V was trimmed by 4 bases and J by 0 bases, leaving 12 bases between them. The CDR3 runs 15 residues. Germline V gives CDR1 SGDLS, CDR2 YYNGEE. The CDR3, as DNA: TGTGCCAGCAGCACCATAGGGCCCAGCACAGATACGCAGTATTTT. Residues: CASSTIGPSTDTQYF.

Only a few counts were recorded for this clone. The J gene is TRBJ1-5, the V gene TRBV30; D possibly corresponds to TRBD1 (5 bases). Trimming pared 3 bases from V and 6 bases from J, leaving 21 bases between. CDR1 GTSNPN and CDR2 SVGIG come from the germline V gene (reference sequence). The CDR3 is 16 residues long. Written as DNA, the CDR3 is TGTGCCTGGAGCCACCGCGGCGGGGCCCCAGGTCAGCCCCAGCATTTT. Its translation: CAWSHRGGAPGQPQHF. Filled out from reference TRBV30 and TRBJ1-5, the complete variable domain reads SQTIHQWPATLVQPVGSPLSLECTVEGTSNPNLYWYRQAAGRGLQLLFYSVGIGQISSEVPQNLSASRPQDRQFILSSKKLLLSDSGFYLCAWSHRGGAPGQPQHFGDGTRLSIL.

Only a few counts were recorded for this clone. V usage is TRBV11-2 and J usage is TRBJ1-3, with D possibly being TRBD1 (6 bases). Trimming took off 5 bases at V and 0 bases at J, with 14 bases between the two ends. Per the germline V gene, CDR1 is SGHAT and CDR2 is FQNNGV. The CDR3 is made up of 16 amino acids. For the CDR3, the DNA is TGTGCCAGCAGCACTCGGACAGCCAGCTCTGGAAACACCATATATTTT. Protein: CASSTRTASSGNTIYF. The variable domain in full, with the rest retrieved from reference TRBV11-2 and TRBJ1-3, is EAGVAQSPRYKIIEKRQSVAFWCNPISGHATLYWYQQILGQGPKLLIQFQNNGVVDDSQLPKDRFSAERLKGVDSTLKIQPAKLEDSAVYLCASSTRTASSGNTIYFGEGSWLTVV.

With respect to this clone: One end of the junction varies from germline; a read error may be responsible. The chain has TRBV5-4 and TRBJ1-4; D perhaps matches TRBD1 (5 bases). This CDR3 is 15 amino acids long. Germline V gene sequence: CDR1 SGHNT, CDR2 YYREEE (reference sequence). The CDR3 region has the DNA TGCGCCAGCAGCCGAACAGGAGAGGGTAATGAAAAACTGTTTTTT. It specifies CASSRTGEGNEKLFF.

This rearrangement joins TRBV9 to TRBJ2-5; 7 nucleotides line up with TRBD2. Germline CDR1 and CDR2: SGDLS and YYNGEE. Trimming removed 7 bases from V and 8 bases from J; junction bases left unmatched: 5. CDR3 length: 11 residues. The CDR3: CASGGGPTQYF. The CDR3 nucleotides read TGTGCCAGCGGGGGGGGACCCACCCAGTACTTC.

The V call is TRBV28, the J call TRBJ1-3; the D gene is possibly TRBD1 (5 bases). CDR1 MDHEN and CDR2 SYDVKM come from the germline V gene. Trimming cost V 2 bases and J 0 bases, with 14 bases left between them. This CDR3 is 17 amino acids long. This chain's CDR3 is CASSLRHRTFSGNTIYF. CDR3 nucleotides: TGTGCCAGCAGTTTAAGACACAGGACATTCTCTGGAAACACCATATATTTT.

This clone appeared a few times. The CDR3 nucleotides read TGCAGCGTTGAAGATCTCATGCGTGGGCAGTACTTC. Encoded protein: CSVEDLMRGQYF. The genes are TRBV29-1 and TRBJ2-7; D gene unclear. Between the trimmed V and J ends, which lost 0 bases and 9 bases, there was a span of 12 bases. Looked up from germline, CDR1 is SQVTM and CDR2 is ANQGSEA. CDR3 length: 12 amino acids.

The chain uses TRBV7-2 and TRBJ2-6, with D maybe TRBD1 (6 bases). V lost 4 bases and J lost 2, with 12 bases in between. Germline values: CDR1 SGHTA, CDR2 FQGNSA. The CDR3 consists of 16 residues. The DNA for the CDR3 is TGTGCCAGCAGCTCCCAGGGGACGGCTGGGGCCAACGTCCTGACTTTC. It yields the protein CASSSQGTAGANVLTF.

V is TRBV5-1 and J is TRBJ2-3; possible D gene TRBD1, 5 bases. The ends were cut back, 1 base at V and 0 bases at J, with 9 bases in the middle. Germline V lookup: CDR1 SGHRS, CDR2 YFSETQ. The CDR3 extends over 15 amino acids. The CDR3: CASSLRGQSTDTQYF. Here the CDR3 DNA reads TGCGCCAGCAGCTTGAGGGGCCAGAGCACAGATACGCAGTATTTT.

In this sample, this clone turned up a few times. This rearrangement joins TRBV6-5 to TRBJ2-7, with D uncertain. This CDR3 region has 10 residues. The germline gives CDR1 MNHEY, CDR2 SVGAGI. V lost 8 bases and J lost 4, with 6 bases in between. CDR3 loop: CASGEYEQYF. CDR3 DNA sequence: TGTGCCAGCGGGGAATACGAGCAGTACTTC.